The clone carrying this TCR beta chain has more than one count but fewer than ten. Antigen specificity is unknown. This sample was taken from a study of T cells after yellow fever vaccination. Study results and limitations: Overall, a small share of clonotypes was seen in both CD4 and CD8 compartments.

CDR3 length: 12 amino acids. V shed 1 base and J shed 8 bases, with 8 bases lying between them. TCRdb independently ran MiXCR on the 5' RACE reads; one entry per CDR3 protein. Here the sample spans more than 300,000 distinct CDR3 sequences, about 10% being singletons. The starting material was CD4+ T cells sorted from PBMCs, obtained 45 days after the yellow fever booster vaccination. The sequence came from a man between 18 and 29 years old who received the YFV17D yellow fever vaccine. V usage is TRBV12-3 or TRBV12-4 and J usage is TRBJ1-2; D is undetermined. CDR3 loop: CASSLGVLGYTF. CDR3 bases: TGTGCCAGCAGTTTAGGGGTATTAGGCTACACCTTC.